These 21 T cell receptor beta chains came from one sample sequenced in a study of Graves' ophthalmopathy and Graves' hyperthyroidism. Amplified material comprised TCR beta CDR3 regions derived from RNA transcripts. HTBI primers served in a first-round RT-PCR, which a second-round multiplex PCR followed. Via MiXCR, TCRdb re-called the multiplex PCR reads, giving one row per CDR3 protein. The sample has roughly 500,000 distinct CDR3 sequences, over 13% seen once. Material: blood. The source of these receptors is a woman aged 30 to 39 with Graves' ophthalmopathy.

V gene TRBV6-2 or TRBV6-3 combines with J gene TRBJ1-1; no firm D call. This CDR3 is built from 13 residues. Per germline, CDR1 MNHEY and CDR2 SVGEGT. With 2 bases removed from V and 4 bases from J, the gap between germline ends came to 8 bases. The CDR3 is CASSYVESTEAFF. CDR3 DNA: TGTGCCAGCAGTTACGTCGAGAGCACTGAAGCTTTCTTT.

This clonotype was observed many times. The chain combines TRBV12-5 with TRBJ2-2; TRBD2 might be the D (5 bases). CDR3 size: 13 residues. Germline values: CDR1 LGHNT, CDR2 FRNRAP. The germline V and J ends were trimmed by 8 bases and 2 bases, with 9 bases remaining between them. The CDR3 reads CASTAVNTGELFF. In nucleotides, the CDR3 is TGTGCTAGTACAGCGGTCAACACCGGGGAGCTGTTTTTT.

This clonotype was counted a few times. The V and J genes are TRBV6-1 and TRBJ2-7, with a tentative D call TRBD1 (6 bases). Trimming removed 2 bases from V and 1 base from J, with 12 bases in between. The CDR3 totals 15 residues. Germline CDR1 reads MNHNS; CDR2 reads SASEGT. The CDR3 DNA is TGTGCCAGCAGTGAAAGTCAGGGGCATTCCTACGAGCAGTACTTC. It specifies CASSESQGHSYEQYF.

The chain couples TRBV7-9 to TRBJ1-2, with a tentative D call TRBD1 (6 bases). The V end lost 5 bases, the J end lost 2 bases, and 15 bases lay between the germline ends. This CDR3 comprises 15 residues. Germline V CDR1 and CDR2: SEHNR, FQNEAQ (reference sequence). The chain's CDR3 is CASSNTGQGNYGYTF. DNA for the CDR3: TGTGCCAGCAGCAACACCGGGCAGGGGAACTATGGCTACACCTTC.

At least ten counts were recorded for this clonotype. V gene TRBV13 combines with J gene TRBJ1-1; D is undetermined. The CDR3 sequence is 14 residues long. From germline, CDR1 is PRHDT and CDR2 FYEKMQ (reference sequence). V was shortened by 0 bases and J by 5 bases, with 10 bases between the two germline ends. In DNA form, the CDR3 reads TGTGCCAGCAGCTTAGGCCTAGGCGAAACTGAAGCTTTCTTT. Protein sequence: CASSLGLGETEAFF.

This clonotype was found many times. The genes are TRBV30 and TRBJ2-2, with D possibly being TRBD1 (5 bases). The ends were cut back, 0 bases at V and 6 bases at J, with 11 bases in the middle. CDR1 and CDR2 from the germline V gene are GTSNPN and SVGIG (reference sequence). The CDR3 has 14 amino acids. CDR3 bases: TGTGCCTGGAGTGTAATACAGGTGGCCGGGGAGCTGTTTTTT. It yields the protein CAWSVIQVAGELFF.

This clonotype was found many times. CDR3 region: CSVPDRKNTEAFF. The CDR3 DNA reads as TGCAGCGTCCCGGACAGGAAGAACACTGAAGCTTTCTTT. The J gene is TRBJ1-1, the V gene TRBV29-1; 7 bases map to TRBD1. The length of the CDR3 is 13 residues. Germline CDR1 reads SQVTM; CDR2 reads ANQGSEA. Trimming at V came to 6 bases and at J to 1 base, leaving 5 bases not matched to a gene.

This clonotype was seen at least ten times. The chain uses TRBV12-3 or TRBV12-4 and TRBJ2-6; D is unclear. The germline V and J ends were trimmed by 5 bases and 1 base, with 9 bases remaining between them. CDR3 length: 15 residues. CDR3 nucleotide sequence: TGTGCCAGCAGTCAAAGTAGGTCTGGGGCCAACGTCCTGACTTTC. Encoded protein: CASSQSRSGANVLTF.

This clonotype was observed at least ten times. Mismatch with germline at one junction end may stem from a read error. The chain employs TRBV7-8 and TRBJ2-4, with TRBD2 matching over 7 bases. The CDR3 loop spans 15 amino acids. Looked up from germline, CDR1 is SGHVS and CDR2 is FQNEAQ. The CDR3 loop reads CASSLAAGVGNIKYF. CDR3 DNA sequence: TGTGCCAGCAGCTTAGCGGCGGGGGTGGGAAACATTAAGTACTTC.

This clonotype showed up many times. The chain links TRBV12-3 or TRBV12-4 to TRBJ2-2; tentative D call: TRBD2 (5 bases). The V gene lost 4 bases and the J gene lost 4 bases, with 13 bases spanning the gap. The CDR3 is made up of 15 amino acids. CDR3 loop: CASSSHYSGTGELFF. Here the CDR3 DNA reads TGTGCCAGCAGTTCTCATTACAGCGGCACCGGGGAGCTGTTTTTT.

Many counts were recorded for this clonotype. This rearrangement joins TRBV6-5 to TRBJ2-7; no reliable D call. The germline V and J ends were trimmed by 0 bases and 4 bases, with 7 bases remaining between them. Germline V lookup: CDR1 MNHEY, CDR2 SVGAGI. The CDR3 extends over 13 amino acids. The CDR3 is CASSYSRAYEQYF. The CDR3 nucleotides read TGTGCCAGCAGTTACTCGCGAGCGTACGAGCAGTACTTC.

Comments on this clonotype: This could be a read error, since a much larger clone is one nucleotide away. The genes are TRBV11-2 and TRBJ2-7; D may be TRBD1 (7 bases). CDR1 and CDR2 from the germline V gene are SGHAT and FQNNGV. The CDR3 runs to 18 residues. CDR3 residues: CASSLRPRRGTVGYEQCF. In DNA form, the CDR3 reads TGTGCCAGCAGCTTAAGGCCCCGGAGGGGGACAGTTGGTTACGAGCAGTGCTTC.

This clonotype was counted many times. The gene calls are TRBV27 and TRBJ2-7, with 9 positions matching TRBD1. With V trimmed by 4 bases and J by 6 bases, 7 bases remained unmatched. The CDR3 sequence is 14 residues long. Looked up from germline, CDR1 is MNHEY and CDR2 is SMNVEV (reference sequence). The CDR3, as DNA: TGTGCCAGCAGTTCCCCCGGGACAGGGCCCGAGCAGTACTTC. Protein product: CASSSPGTGPEQYF.

There are a few counts of this clonotype. In nucleotides, the CDR3 is TGTGCCAGCAGCCAAGATCTGGGGTTTTGGAGCACTGAAGCTTTCTTT. Translating gives CASSQDLGFWSTEAFF. The chain joins TRBV4-2 to TRBJ1-1; D remains ambiguous. The CDR3 sequence is 16 residues long. The V and J ends lost 0 bases and 4 bases respectively, with 15 bases between them. From germline, CDR1 is LGHNA and CDR2 YNFKEQ.

In its sample, this clonotype was seen a few times. J is TRBJ1-1 and V is TRBV28, with 7 bases aligning to TRBD1. CDR3 size: 19 residues. Germline V gene sequence: CDR1 MDHEN, CDR2 SYDVKM. After removal of 2 bases from V and 3 bases from J, the junction contained 18 bases not matched to a gene. The CDR3 region has the DNA TGTGCCAGCAGTTTAGGTGGGGGAGGTAGGGGGCCGGGGGACACTGAAGCTTTCTTT. This codes for CASSLGGGGRGPGDTEAFF.

This clonotype was observed at least ten times. The chain has TRBV27 and TRBJ1-1; possibly TRBD1 for D (5 bases). Trimming removed 4 bases from V and 6 bases from J, with 12 bases in between. The CDR3 contains 13 residues. Germline values: CDR1 MNHEY, CDR2 SMNVEV (reference sequence). CDR3: CASSSLGVAEAFF. For the CDR3, the DNA is TGTGCCAGCAGTTCTTTGGGGGTAGCTGAAGCTTTCTTT.

This clonotype was observed at least ten times. The rearrangement links TRBV6-1 to TRBJ2-7, with 7 bases that match TRBD1. The V gene end was trimmed by 8 bases and the J gene end by 7 bases; junction bases not matched to a gene: 8. From germline, CDR1 is MNHNS and CDR2 SASEGT. This CDR3 comprises 12 residues. As DNA, the CDR3 is TGTGCCAGCGGAGAGGGGGCGTGGGAGCAGTACTTC. The encoded protein is CASGEGAWEQYF.

This clonotype was seen ten or more times. The gene calls are TRBV19 and TRBJ1-2; D unresolved. Germline V lookup: CDR1 LNHDA, CDR2 SQIVND (reference sequence). The CDR3 extends over 13 amino acids. Trimming left V 3 bases short and J 2 bases short, with 7 bases between. As DNA, the CDR3 is TGTGCCAGTAGTATTTTGGAGAACTATGGCTACACCTTC. Encoded protein: CASSILENYGYTF.

Ten or more counts support this clonotype. The chain links TRBV6-1 to TRBJ2-7; 10 nucleotides agree with TRBD1. This CDR3 has 14 amino acids. Germline trimming cut 6 bases from V and 6 bases from J; bases unmatched to any gene: 8. Germline V gene sequence: CDR1 MNHNS, CDR2 SASEGT. As DNA, the CDR3 is TGTGCCAGCAGCCATCCGGACAGGGGGGTCGAGCAGTACTTC. It yields the protein CASSHPDRGVEQYF.

This clonotype appeared many times. The gene calls are TRBV6-2 or TRBV6-3 and TRBJ2-2; D unclear. The CDR3 consists of 16 residues. Germline V gene lookup returns CDR1 MNHEY and CDR2 SVGEGT. With 2 bases removed from V and 7 bases from J, the gap between germline ends came to 17 bases. The CDR3 is CASSYPLTVINGELFF. CDR3 DNA: TGTGCCAGCAGTTACCCCCTCACAGTGATCAACGGGGAGCTGTTTTTT.

This clonotype was counted many times. The V and J genes are TRBV12-3 or TRBV12-4 and TRBJ1-1; D remains unclear. This CDR3 has 11 amino acids. V shed 6 bases and J shed 7 bases, with 9 bases lying between them. CDR3 nucleotides: TGTGCCAGCAGCCCAGCGTATGAAGCTTTCTTT. Residues: CASSPAYEAFF.